This entry concerns a single T cell receptor beta chain. The sample is drawn from a study of patients and donors after allogeneic stem cell transplantation. MiXCR, applied by TCRdb to the RT-PCR reads, yields one record per CDR3 protein. The data contain about 74,000 distinct CDR3 sequences, less than 30% of them seen just once; the ten biggest clones take up around a quarter. From germline, CDR1 is MNHEY and CDR2 SMNVEV (reference sequence). The CDR3 has 13 residues. V gave up 5 bases and J gave up 4 bases, with 12 bases separating them. The chain is built from TRBV27 and TRBJ2-7, with D perhaps assigned TRBD1 or TRBD2 (5 bases each). The sample comprised blood, either unsorted or a sorted T cell fraction (not recorded which). This receptor was obtained from a human donor who was either an allogeneic HSCT recipient or a stem cell or donor lymphocyte infusion donor (not recorded which). It is not recorded whose cells these are; they may come from a transplant donor. CDR3 DNA: TGTGCCAGCAGTCTTGGGGGACCTTACGAGCAGTACTTC. This codes for CASSLGGPYEQYF.